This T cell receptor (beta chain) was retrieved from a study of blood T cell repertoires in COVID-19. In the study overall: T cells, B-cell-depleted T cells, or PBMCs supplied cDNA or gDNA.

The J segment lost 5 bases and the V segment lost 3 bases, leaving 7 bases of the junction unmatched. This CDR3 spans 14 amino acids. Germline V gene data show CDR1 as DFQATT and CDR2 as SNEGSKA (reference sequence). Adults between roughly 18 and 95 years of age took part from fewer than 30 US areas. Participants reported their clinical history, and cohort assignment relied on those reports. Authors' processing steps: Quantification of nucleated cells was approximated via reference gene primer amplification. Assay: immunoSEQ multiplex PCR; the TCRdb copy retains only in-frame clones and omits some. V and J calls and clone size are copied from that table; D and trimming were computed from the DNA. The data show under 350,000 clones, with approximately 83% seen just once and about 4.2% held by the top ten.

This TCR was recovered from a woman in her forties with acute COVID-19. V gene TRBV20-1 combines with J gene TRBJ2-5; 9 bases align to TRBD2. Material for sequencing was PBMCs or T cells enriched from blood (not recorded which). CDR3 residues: CSASAAGGPETQYF. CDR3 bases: TGCAGTGCTAGTGCAGCGGGAGGCCCCGAGACCCAGTACTTC.